The source of this T cell receptor beta chain is a study of blood T cell repertoires in COVID-19. CDR1 and CDR2 (germline): SGHTA, FQGNSA. With 2 bases clipped from V and 1 base from J, the junction kept 2 bases outside the gene matches. This CDR3 is 16 amino acids long. The table came from immunoSEQ multiplex PCR; TCRdb's copy has only in-frame clones and leaves some out. The sample has 150,000 to 200,000 clones; under 95% are singletons. The TCR sequence derives from a man aged 60 to 69 with active or convalescent COVID-19. The specimen sequenced was peripheral blood. The V and J genes are TRBV7-2 and TRBJ2-6; 7 bases are shared with TRBD1. The CDR3 region is CASSLKGASGANVLTF. The CDR3 coding sequence is TGTGCCAGCAGCTTAAAGGGGGCATCTGGGGCCAACGTCCTGACTTTC.